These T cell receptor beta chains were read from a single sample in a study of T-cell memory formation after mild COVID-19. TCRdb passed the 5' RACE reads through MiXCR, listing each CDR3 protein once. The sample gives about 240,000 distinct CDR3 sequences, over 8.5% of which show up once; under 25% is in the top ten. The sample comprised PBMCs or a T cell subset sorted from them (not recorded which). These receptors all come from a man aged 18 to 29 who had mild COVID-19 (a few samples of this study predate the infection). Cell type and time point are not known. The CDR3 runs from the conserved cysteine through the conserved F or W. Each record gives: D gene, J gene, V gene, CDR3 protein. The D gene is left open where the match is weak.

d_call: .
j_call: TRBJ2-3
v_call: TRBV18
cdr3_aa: CASSPPSVASTDTQYF

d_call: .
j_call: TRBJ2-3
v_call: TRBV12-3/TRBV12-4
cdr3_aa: CASSRVGGDTQYF

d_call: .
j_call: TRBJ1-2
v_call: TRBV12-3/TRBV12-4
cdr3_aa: CASSLQGETGYTF

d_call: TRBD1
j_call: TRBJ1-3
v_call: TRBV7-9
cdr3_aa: CASSLTGGTGNTIYF

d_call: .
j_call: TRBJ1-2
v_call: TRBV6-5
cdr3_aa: CASSYSIGSYGYTF

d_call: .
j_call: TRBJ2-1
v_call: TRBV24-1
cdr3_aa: CATSDSPSLWTQFF

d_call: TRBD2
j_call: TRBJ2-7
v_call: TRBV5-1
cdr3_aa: CASSLEGGLAVLEQYF

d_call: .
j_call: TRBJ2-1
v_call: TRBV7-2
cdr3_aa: CASSLRGTGTPREQFF

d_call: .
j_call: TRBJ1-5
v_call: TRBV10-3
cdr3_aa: CAIKDGGNQPQHF

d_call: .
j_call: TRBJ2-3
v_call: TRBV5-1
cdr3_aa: CASTGQPPDTQYF

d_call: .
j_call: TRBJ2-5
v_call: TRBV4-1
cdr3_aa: CASSLTSGVRGETQYF

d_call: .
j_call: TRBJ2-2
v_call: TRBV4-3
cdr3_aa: CASSSWAEGGGELFF

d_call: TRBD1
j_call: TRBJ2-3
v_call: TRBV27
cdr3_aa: CASSLWTGGIDTQYF

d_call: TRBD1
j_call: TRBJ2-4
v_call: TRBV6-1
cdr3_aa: CASSGDRTGGLNIQYF

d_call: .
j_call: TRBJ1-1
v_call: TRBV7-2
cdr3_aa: CASSLDARNTEAFF

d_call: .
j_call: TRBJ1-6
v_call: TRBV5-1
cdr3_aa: CASSTENSPLHF

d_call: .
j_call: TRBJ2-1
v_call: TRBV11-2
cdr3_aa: CASSLRSRGFLSSYNEQFF

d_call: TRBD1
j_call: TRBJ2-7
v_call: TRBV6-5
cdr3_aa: CASSLGQTGEQYF

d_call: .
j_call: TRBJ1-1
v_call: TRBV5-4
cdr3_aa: CASSDWANTEAFF

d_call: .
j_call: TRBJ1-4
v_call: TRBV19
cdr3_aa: CASGATNEKLFF

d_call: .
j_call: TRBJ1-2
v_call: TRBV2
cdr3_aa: CASEGDFPPSRNTF

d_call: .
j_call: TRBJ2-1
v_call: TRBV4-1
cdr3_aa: CASSTRRGREFNEQFF

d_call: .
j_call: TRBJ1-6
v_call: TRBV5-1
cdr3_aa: CASSPRPGQIYNSPLHF

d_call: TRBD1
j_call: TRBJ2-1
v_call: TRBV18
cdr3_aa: CASSQTGTALSDSYNEQFF

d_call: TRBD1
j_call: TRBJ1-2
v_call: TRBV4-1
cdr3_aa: CASSQLTGLGYGYTF

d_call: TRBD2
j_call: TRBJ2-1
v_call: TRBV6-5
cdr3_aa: CASSYSTVAGGFEQFF

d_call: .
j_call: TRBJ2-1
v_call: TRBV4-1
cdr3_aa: CASSPRGVNNEQFF

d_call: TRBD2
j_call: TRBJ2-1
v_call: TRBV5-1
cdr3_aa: CASSGTSNNNEQFF

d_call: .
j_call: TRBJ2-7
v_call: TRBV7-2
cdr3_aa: CASSPQAGPTYEQYF

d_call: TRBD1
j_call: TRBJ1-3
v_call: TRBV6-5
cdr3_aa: CASSYSGTASGNTIYF

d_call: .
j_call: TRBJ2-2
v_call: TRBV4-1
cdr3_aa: CASSQGPRGGIGELFF

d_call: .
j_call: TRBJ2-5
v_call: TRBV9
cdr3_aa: CASSVEGGRGETQYF